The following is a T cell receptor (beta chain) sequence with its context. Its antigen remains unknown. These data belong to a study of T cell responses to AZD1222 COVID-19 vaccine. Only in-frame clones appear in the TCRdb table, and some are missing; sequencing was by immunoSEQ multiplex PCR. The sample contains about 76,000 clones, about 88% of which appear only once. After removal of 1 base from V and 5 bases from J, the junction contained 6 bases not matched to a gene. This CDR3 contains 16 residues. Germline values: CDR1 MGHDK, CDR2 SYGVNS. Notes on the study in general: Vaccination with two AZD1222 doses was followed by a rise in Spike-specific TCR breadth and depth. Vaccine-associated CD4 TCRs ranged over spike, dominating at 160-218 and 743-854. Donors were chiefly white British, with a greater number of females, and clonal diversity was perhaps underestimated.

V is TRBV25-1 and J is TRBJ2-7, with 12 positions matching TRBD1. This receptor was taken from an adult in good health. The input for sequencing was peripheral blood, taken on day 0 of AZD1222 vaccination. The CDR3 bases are TGTGCCAGCAGTGAATGGGCGGGACAGGGGGCGGACGAGCAGTACTTC. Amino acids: CASSEWAGQGADEQYF.